The 27 T cell receptor beta chains presented below share a single source sample, sequenced in a study of blood T cells in healthy people across ages. Sample-barcoded 5' priming and a J-beta primer mix drove a second PCR of about 7 to 12 cycles. TCRdb called the 5' RACE reads again in MiXCR, with one record for every CDR3 protein. The sample records about 780,000 distinct CDR3 sequences, around 25% being singletons. These data also formed part of another study, on T cells of mothers and their children.

Sequenced: blood. Every receptor here comes from a boy aged 5-17 years in good health.

This rearrangement joins TRBV7-3 to TRBJ2-3; the match to TRBD2 covers 12 bases. J was trimmed by 5 bases and V by 5 bases; bases with no gene match: 5. Germline V lookup: CDR1 SGHTA, CDR2 FQGTGA. The CDR3 consists of 15 residues. The CDR3 sequence: CASSQLAGGRDTQYF. CDR3 DNA: TGTGCCAGCAGCCAACTAGCGGGGGGCAGAGATACGCAGTATTTT.

CDR3 protein: CASSLGTSGGAVTGELFF. The DNA of the CDR3 is TGTGCCAGCAGCCTCGGGACTAGCGGGGGGGCCGTCACCGGGGAGCTGTTTTTT. The chain joins TRBV28 to TRBJ2-2; 16 bases agree with TRBD2. This CDR3 is 18 amino acids long. Trimming cost V 6 bases and J 4 bases; bases outside gene matches: 8. Germline-derived CDR1 and CDR2 are MDHEN and SYDVKM.

The chain links TRBV13 to TRBJ2-4; TRBD1 agrees at 8 bases. The V segment lost 5 bases and the J segment 6 bases; nucleotides outside the gene matches: 6. CDR3 size: 14 residues. The germline V gene has CDR1 PRHDT and CDR2 FYEKMQ (reference sequence). The CDR3, as DNA: TGTGCCAGCAGCCCTCGGGACAGGCCAAACATTCAGTACTTC. This encodes CASSPRDRPNIQYF.

The chain links TRBV29-1 to TRBJ1-1; D unclear. This CDR3 has 13 residues. From germline, CDR1 is SQVTM and CDR2 ANQGSEA. The V gene lost 7 bases and the J gene lost 6 bases, with 18 bases spanning the gap. The CDR3 nucleotides read TGCAGCGCCAAGACGGGGAAGGGTGCTGAAGCTTTCTTT. Protein: CSAKTGKGAEAFF.

The chain links TRBV10-3 to TRBJ2-1; 14 bases align to TRBD2. Trimming removed 1 base from V and 5 bases from J; junction bases left unmatched: 4. The CDR3 is 17 residues long. Germline CDR1 reads ENHRY; CDR2 reads SYGVKD. CDR3 in amino acids: CAISELTSGGADNEQFF. CDR3 nucleotides: TGTGCCATCAGTGAGTTGACTAGCGGGGGGGCCGACAATGAGCAGTTCTTC.

This clonotype was detected only a few times. The V gene is TRBV21-1, the J gene TRBJ1-2. TRBV21-1 counts as a pseudogene. This CDR3 is 17 amino acids long. The CDR3 DNA follows: TGTGCCAGCAGCAAAATAAGTTCTGGCGGCTTTGACTATGGCTACACCTTC. Amino acid sequence: CASSKISSGGFDYGYTF.

The CDR3 spells CASSLPGDGSYGYTF. The CDR3 nucleotides read TGCGCCAGCAGCTTGCCCGGGGACGGGAGCTATGGCTACACCTTC. The chain joins TRBV5-1 to TRBJ1-2, with D possibly being TRBD1 (5 bases). Germline CDR1 is SGHRS and CDR2 is YFSETQ. Trimming cost V 1 base and J 4 bases, with 14 bases left between them. The CDR3 is 15 residues long.

V gene TRBV9 combines with J gene TRBJ1-5; D is unclear. The length of the CDR3 is 17 residues. Trimming took 0 bases from V and 3 from J, leaving 16 bases between them. The germline V gene encodes CDR1 SGDLS and CDR2 YYNGEE. The CDR3 is CASSVEHRRRPNQPQHF. DNA of the CDR3: TGTGCCAGCAGCGTAGAACACAGAAGACGTCCCAATCAGCCCCAGCATTTT.

The V and J genes are TRBV20-1 and TRBJ1-1; possibly TRBD1 for D (6 bases). Between the trimmed V and J ends, which lost 0 bases and 5 bases, there was a span of 13 bases. CDR1 is DFQATT and CDR2 is SNEGSKA in the germline V gene (reference sequence). CDR3 length: 14 amino acids. CDR3 protein: CSARDQGQGTEAFF. The CDR3 bases are TGCAGTGCTAGAGATCAGGGGCAGGGAACTGAAGCTTTCTTT.

The chain links TRBV20-1 to TRBJ2-1; D might be TRBD2 (5 bases). V lost 6 bases and J 7 bases, leaving 13 bases between the germline ends. Germline V gene data show CDR1 as DFQATT and CDR2 as SNEGSKA (reference sequence). This CDR3 contains 12 residues. The CDR3 sequence: CSARLWENEQFF. The CDR3 coding sequence is TGCAGTGCCCGCCTATGGGAGAATGAGCAGTTCTTC.

The rearrangement uses TRBV12-3 or TRBV12-4 and TRBJ2-5, with a tentative D call TRBD1 (5 bases). Gene TRBJ2-7 matches the end of the DNA better, so the J call may be wrong. The CDR3 length is 14 residues. CDR3 bases: TGTGCCAGCAGTGCCGACAGCACCGCCTACGAGCAGTACTTC. Translated, it gives CASSADSTAYEQYF.

In its sample, this clonotype was seen a few times. This chain joins TRBV6-5 and TRBJ1-5, with D possibly matching TRBD1 (5 bases). The V gene lost 6 bases and the J gene lost 10 bases, with 22 bases spanning the gap. CDR3 length: 15 amino acids. Germline-derived CDR1 and CDR2 are MNHEY and SVGAGI. The CDR3 sequence: CASSSSGSYPEPQHF. CDR3 nucleotide sequence: TGTGCCAGCAGCTCCTCAGGGTCCTATCCCGAACCCCAGCATTTT.

The genes are TRBV6-1 and TRBJ1-2, with D perhaps TRBD1 (5 bases). The CDR3 runs 15 residues. CDR1 is MNHNS and CDR2 is SASEGT in the germline V gene. Trimming took off 5 bases at V and 6 bases at J, with 19 bases between the two ends. This CDR3 reads CASSRVIGTGDGYTF. DNA for the CDR3: TGTGCCAGCAGTCGCGTTATAGGGACGGGCGATGGCTACACCTTC.

This clonotype was observed a few times. The DNA of the CDR3 is TGTGCCAGCAGTTTATGGGGACAGCTGGGCGAAAAACTGTTTTTT. The encoded protein is CASSLWGQLGEKLFF. This sequence joins TRBV28 and TRBJ1-4; the match to TRBD1 covers 7 bases. Germline CDR1 MDHEN, CDR2 SYDVKM. The CDR3 consists of 15 residues. Unmatched junction bases numbered 6, after V lost 0 bases and J lost 8 bases.

This clonotype was observed a handful of times. V is TRBV6-1 and J is TRBJ1-1; D is perhaps TRBD1 (6 bases). CDR1 and CDR2 (germline): MNHNS, SASEGT. The CDR3 covers 13 residues. V was pared by 7 bases and J by 4 bases, with 13 bases between. In DNA, the CDR3 is TGTGCCAGCAAAGAGGGGGGGATCACTGAAGCTTTCTTT. This codes for CASKEGGITEAFF.

The chain couples TRBV27 to TRBJ2-1; the D gene is possibly TRBD2 (5 bases). From germline, CDR1 is MNHEY and CDR2 SMNVEV (reference sequence). This CDR3 has 14 residues. V lost 2 bases and J 4 bases, leaving 9 bases between the germline ends. In nucleotides, the CDR3 is TGTGCCAGCAGTTTACGACTATTTTACAATGAGCAGTTCTTC. This encodes CASSLRLFYNEQFF.

V usage is TRBV5-1 and J usage is TRBJ2-6; the D gene could be TRBD1 or TRBD2 (6 bases each). This CDR3 has 16 amino acids. V lost 5 bases and J 0 bases, leaving 12 bases between the germline ends. Germline values: CDR1 SGHRS, CDR2 YFSETQ. The CDR3: CASRTGAFSGANVLTF. CDR3 sequence (DNA): TGCGCCAGCAGAACGGGGGCCTTCTCTGGGGCCAACGTCCTGACTTTC.

The chain combines TRBV29-1 with TRBJ1-6; unclear D gene. Trimming took off 6 bases at V and 7 bases at J, with 13 bases between the two ends. The CDR3 contains 13 residues. Germline V gene lookup returns CDR1 SQVTM and CDR2 ANQGSEA. The CDR3 spells CSVQAALNSPLHF. The CDR3 nucleotides are TGCAGCGTCCAGGCCGCGCTAAATTCACCCCTCCACTTT.

There are a few counts of this clonotype. The chain couples TRBV10-3 to TRBJ1-2; 10 bases map to TRBD1. CDR1 and CDR2 (germline): ENHRY, SYGVKD. J lost 0 bases, V lost 10 bases, and 2 bases had no gene match. This CDR3 contains 13 residues. As DNA, the CDR3 is TGTGCCACGGGACAGGGGACTAACTATGGCTACACCTTC. It encodes CATGQGTNYGYTF.

This clonotype has more than one count but fewer than ten. The rearrangement links TRBV6-5 to TRBJ2-1; TRBD1 matches 10 bases. CDR1 and CDR2 from the germline V gene are MNHEY and SVGAGI. The CDR3 totals 13 residues. V lost 6 bases, J lost 8 bases, and 4 bases stayed unmatched. The CDR3 protein is CASRPDRGHEQFF. CDR3 sequence (DNA): TGTGCCAGCAGGCCCGACAGGGGGCATGAGCAGTTCTTC.

V is TRBV7-9 and J is TRBJ1-6; TRBD1 is a possible D gene (5 bases). From germline, CDR1 is SEHNR and CDR2 FQNEAQ (reference sequence). V gave up 6 bases and J gave up 5 bases, with 11 bases separating them. There are 14 residues in the CDR3. CDR3 nucleotide sequence: TGTGCCAGCAGGGGGGGAGGGAATAATTCACCCCTCCACTTT. It translates to CASRGGGNNSPLHF.

This clonotype has more than one count but fewer than ten. The rearrangement uses TRBV27 and TRBJ2-3; TRBD2 matches at 11 bases. V was pared by 5 bases and J by 2 bases, with 6 bases of the junction left unmatched. The CDR3 runs to 16 residues. CDR1 and CDR2 from the germline V gene are MNHEY and SMNVEV (reference sequence). As DNA, the CDR3 is TGTGCCAGCAGTACCCGACTAGCGGGGAACACAGATACGCAGTATTTT. It specifies CASSTRLAGNTDTQYF.

The chain links TRBV4-1 to TRBJ1-1; TRBD1 might be the D (6 bases). V lost 1 base and J 13 bases, leaving 19 bases between the germline ends. CDR3 size: 14 residues. Germline V gene lookup returns CDR1 MGHRA and CDR2 YSYEKL. The CDR3 region is CASSQVGGLKGVFF. In DNA form, the CDR3 reads TGCGCCAGCAGCCAAGTCGGGGGACTTAAGGGGGTTTTCTTT.

The chain uses TRBV2 and TRBJ2-5; possibly TRBD2 for D (5 bases). The tail of the sequence fits TRBJ2-1 better, so the J call may be wrong. The CDR3 is made up of 15 amino acids. Germline V gene sequence: CDR1 SNHLY, CDR2 FYNNEI. The DNA for the CDR3 is TGTGCCAGCAGTGAAGGTAGTCGGGGTTACAATGAGCAGTTCTTC. This sequence encodes CASSEGSRGYNEQFF.

This chain joins TRBV28 and TRBJ2-3; the match to TRBD2 covers 11 bases. Looked up from germline, CDR1 is MDHEN and CDR2 is SYDVKM. V lost 6 bases and J lost 2; bases outside the gene matches: 19. CDR3 size: 20 residues. The CDR3 sequence: CASSPGFTSGGRQNTDTQYF. The CDR3 coding sequence is TGTGCCAGCAGCCCGGGGTTTACTAGCGGGGGCCGACAAAACACAGATACGCAGTATTTT.

The CDR3 sequence is CASSYRGRGTSGAETQYF. CDR3 nucleotide sequence: TGTGCCAGCAGCTACCGCGGGAGAGGGACTAGCGGGGCTGAGACCCAGTACTTC. The gene calls are TRBV7-4 and TRBJ2-5; TRBD2 matches at 13 bases. With V trimmed by 4 bases and J by 5 bases, 13 bases remained unmatched. The CDR3 has 18 amino acids. The germline gives CDR1 SGHVT, CDR2 SQSDAQ.

Comments on this clonotype: Germline and junction disagree at one end, which may indicate a read error. The chain joins TRBV5-1 to TRBJ2-5; either TRBD1 or TRBD2 may supply D (5 bases each). Germline loops: CDR1 SGHRS, CDR2 YFSETQ. The CDR3 is made up of 15 amino acids. DNA of the CDR3: TGCGCCGGCAGCCCCGGGACCGACGGAGGAGAGACCCAGTACTTC. Amino acids: CAGSPGTDGGETQYF.